This T cell receptor (beta chain) was identified during a study of blood T cell repertoires in COVID-19. Study as a whole: T cells, B-cell-depleted T cells, or PBMCs provided the cDNA or gDNA that served as material.

In the original workflow: Amplified reference gene primers provided the basis for estimating nucleated cell counts. Method: immunoSEQ multiplex PCR; TCRdb's copy keeps in-frame clones and lacks some. V, J and clone size are taken as reported in that table, and D and trimming were inferred from the DNA itself. The sample lists a few hundred thousand clones; 80% to 90% were seen once. Clinical histories supplied by participants themselves formed the basis of cohort assignment. A COVID-19 case had been met by exposed participants during the 2 weeks before study entry. The sample taken for sequencing was PBMCs or T cells enriched from blood (not recorded which). The receptor was isolated from a woman aged 30 to 39 who had been exposed to COVID-19.

CDR3 nucleotides: TGTGCCAGCAGCCAATCTGGGCAGGGCCCTTCGGATCACATTCAGTACTTC. It translates to CASSQSGQGPSDHIQYF. The V and J genes are TRBV16 and TRBJ2-4, with D maybe TRBD1 (5 bases). Per germline, CDR1 KGHSY and CDR2 FQNENV. The V gene lost 0 bases and the J gene lost 8 bases, with 20 bases spanning the gap. The CDR3 spans 17 residues.